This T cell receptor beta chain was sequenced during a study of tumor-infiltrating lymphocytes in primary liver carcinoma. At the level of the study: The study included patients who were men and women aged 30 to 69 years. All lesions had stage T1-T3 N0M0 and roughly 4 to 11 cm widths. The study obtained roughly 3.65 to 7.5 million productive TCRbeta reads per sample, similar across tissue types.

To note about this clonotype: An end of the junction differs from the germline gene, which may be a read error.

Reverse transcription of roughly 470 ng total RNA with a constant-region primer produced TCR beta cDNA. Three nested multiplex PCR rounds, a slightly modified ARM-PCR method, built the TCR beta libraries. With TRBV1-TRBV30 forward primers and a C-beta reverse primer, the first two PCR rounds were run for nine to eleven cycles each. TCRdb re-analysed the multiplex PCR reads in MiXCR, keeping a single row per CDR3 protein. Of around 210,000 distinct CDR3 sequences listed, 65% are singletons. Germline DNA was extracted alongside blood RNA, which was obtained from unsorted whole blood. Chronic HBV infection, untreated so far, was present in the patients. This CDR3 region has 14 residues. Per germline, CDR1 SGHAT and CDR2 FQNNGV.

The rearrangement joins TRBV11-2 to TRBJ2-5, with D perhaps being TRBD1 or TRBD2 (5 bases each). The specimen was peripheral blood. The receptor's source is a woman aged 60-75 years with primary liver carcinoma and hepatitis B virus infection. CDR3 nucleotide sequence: TGTGGCAGCAGCTTCCCAGGGAGCCGAGAGACCCAGTACTTC. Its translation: CGSSFPGSRETQYF.